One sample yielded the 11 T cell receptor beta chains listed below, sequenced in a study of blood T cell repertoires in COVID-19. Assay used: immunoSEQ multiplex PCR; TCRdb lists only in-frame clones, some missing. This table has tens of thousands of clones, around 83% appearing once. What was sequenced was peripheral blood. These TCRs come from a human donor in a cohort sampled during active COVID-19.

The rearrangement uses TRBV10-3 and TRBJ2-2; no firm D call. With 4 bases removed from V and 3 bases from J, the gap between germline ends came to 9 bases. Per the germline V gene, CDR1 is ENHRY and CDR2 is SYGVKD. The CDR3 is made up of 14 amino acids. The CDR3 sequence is CAISARMDTGELFF. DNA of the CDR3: TGTGCCATCAGTGCCAGGATGGACACCGGGGAGCTGTTTTTT.

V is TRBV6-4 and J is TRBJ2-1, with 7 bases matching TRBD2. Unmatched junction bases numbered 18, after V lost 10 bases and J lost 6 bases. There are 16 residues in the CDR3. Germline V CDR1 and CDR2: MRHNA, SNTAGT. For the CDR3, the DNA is TGTGCCACTGGGGGTAAGCGGGGACGTTCAAGCAATGAGCAGTTCTTC. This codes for CATGGKRGRSSNEQFF.

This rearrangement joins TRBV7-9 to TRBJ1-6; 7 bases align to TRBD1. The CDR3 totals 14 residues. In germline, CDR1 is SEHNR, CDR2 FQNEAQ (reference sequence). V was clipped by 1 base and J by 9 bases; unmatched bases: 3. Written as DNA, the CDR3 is TGTGCCAGCAGCTTAGGACAGGGACGTTCACCCCTCCACTTT. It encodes CASSLGQGRSPLHF.

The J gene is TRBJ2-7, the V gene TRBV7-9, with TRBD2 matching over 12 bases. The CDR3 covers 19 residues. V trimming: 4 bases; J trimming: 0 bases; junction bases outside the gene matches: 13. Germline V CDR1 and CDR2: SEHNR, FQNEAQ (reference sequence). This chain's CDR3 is CASSSAPGTSGWSSYEQYF. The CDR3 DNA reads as TGTGCCAGCAGCTCCGCCCCCGGGACTAGCGGGTGGAGCTCCTACGAGCAGTACTTC.

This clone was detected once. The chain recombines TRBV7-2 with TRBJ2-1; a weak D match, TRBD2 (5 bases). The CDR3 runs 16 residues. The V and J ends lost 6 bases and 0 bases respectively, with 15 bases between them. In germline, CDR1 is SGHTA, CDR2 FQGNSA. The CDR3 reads CASSDRTLSSYNEQFF. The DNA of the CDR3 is TGTGCCAGCAGTGACCGGACTCTGTCCTCCTACAATGAGCAGTTCTTC.

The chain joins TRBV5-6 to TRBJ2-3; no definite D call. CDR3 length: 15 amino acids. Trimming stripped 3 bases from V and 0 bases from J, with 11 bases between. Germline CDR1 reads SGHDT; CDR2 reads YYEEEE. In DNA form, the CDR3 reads TGTGCCAGCAGCTCACTCCTAGGAAGCACAGATACGCAGTATTTT. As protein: CASSSLLGSTDTQYF.

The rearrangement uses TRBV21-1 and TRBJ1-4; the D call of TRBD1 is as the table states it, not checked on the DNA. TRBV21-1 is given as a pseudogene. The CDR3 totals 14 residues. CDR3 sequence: CANAKTVINEKLFF. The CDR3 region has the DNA TGTGCCAATGCAAAGACAGTGATTAATGAAAAACTGTTTTTT.

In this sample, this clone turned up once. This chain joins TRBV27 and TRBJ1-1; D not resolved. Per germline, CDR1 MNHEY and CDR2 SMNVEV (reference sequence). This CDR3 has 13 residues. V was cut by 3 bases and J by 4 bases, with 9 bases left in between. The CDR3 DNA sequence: TGTGCCAGCAGTTTTAAGGGAGGCACTGAAGCTTTCTTT. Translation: CASSFKGGTEAFF.

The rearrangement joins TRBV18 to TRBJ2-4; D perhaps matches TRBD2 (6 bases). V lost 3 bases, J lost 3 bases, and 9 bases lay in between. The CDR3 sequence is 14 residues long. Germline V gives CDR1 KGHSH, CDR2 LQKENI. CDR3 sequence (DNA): TGTGCCAGCTCACCGCAGGGACTCAAAAACATTCAGTACTTC. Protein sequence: CASSPQGLKNIQYF.

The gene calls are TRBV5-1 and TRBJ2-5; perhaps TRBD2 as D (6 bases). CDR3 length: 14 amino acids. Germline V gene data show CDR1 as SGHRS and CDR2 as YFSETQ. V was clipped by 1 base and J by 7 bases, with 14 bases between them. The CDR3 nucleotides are TGCGCCAGCAGCTTGTCGGGGGATCGGGGGACCCAGTACTTC. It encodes CASSLSGDRGTQYF.

The chain's CDR3 is CASSEGRETEAFF. Written as DNA, the CDR3 is TGTGCCAGCAGTGAGGGTAGGGAGACTGAAGCTTTCTTT. This chain connects TRBV2 to TRBJ1-1; D is unclear. CDR1 is SNHLY, CDR2 FYNNEI, per germline. The CDR3 covers 13 residues. The ends were cut back, 3 bases at V and 5 bases at J, with 10 bases in the middle.